The source of this T cell receptor beta chain is a study of post-analysis software for immune sequencing data (dated by TCRdb to between 2014 and 2016). For the wider study: Disease courses on record covered relapsing-remitting, secondary progressive and progressive-relapsing multiple sclerosis, though some patients had no subtype annotation. The patient repertoires were compared against some twelve previously published healthy control repertoires obtained from donors aged 6 to 25 years. A subset of samples was prepared in parallel using single-end sample barcoding, then pooled and co-amplified after Illumina adapter ligation.

Library construction relied on PCR. Data came from an Illumina HiSeq 2500. Unique molecular identifiers were incorporated into TCR beta cDNA libraries to reduce PCR and sequencing biases. Roughly 0.5 million cDNA molecules were obtained per 1 to 10 million input T cells, so each molecule approximated one T cell. The same protocol used for the earlier healthy control dataset was applied to prepare and sequence the patient libraries. Samples belonging to the same batch were prepared together, multiplexed and sequenced on a shared HiSeq lane. On the study's bioinformatics: MIGEC handled the raw barcoded reads, throwing out single-read molecular identifier groups before consensus assembly and CDR3 extraction. Clonotype tables were post-analysed with VDJtools, and diversity was normalized by down-sampling all datasets to the smallest sample size. To correct batch-related cross-sample contamination, repertoire overlap clustering matched CDR3 amino acid sequences but not nucleotide sequences. In TCRdb, the public reads were trimmed at Q25 with fastp and aligned with MiXCR, with productive beta chains retained. Entries are consolidated by CDR3 protein sequence, retaining the most common genes and DNA. TCRdb, rather than the study authors, made the V and J calls. The sample includes hundreds of thousands of distinct CDR3 sequences, with around 44% observed a single time. The leading ten clones occupy under 2% of the sample.

To demonstrate the VDJtools post-analysis software, TCR beta repertoires were profiled from the peripheral blood of roughly 12 young patients with multiple sclerosis. The multiple sclerosis patients were children and adolescents ranging in age from 6 to 15 years. Inclusive of the bounding cysteine and phenylalanine, the CDR3 is 16 residues long. Only CDR3 DNA is held: 48 bases, read in frame from base 1. Relative to germline, V is 1 base shorter and J is 2 bases shorter, with 15 bases between their ends. CDR1 SGHTA and CDR2 FQGNSA are derived from the germline V gene. The research as a whole found: Direct clustering with F measure showed strong co-clustering of samples prepared in the same batch, prompting a batch-effect correction. The multiple sclerosis patient group was slightly younger than the control group. Significantly higher frequencies in patients than in controls were found for roughly 5 TRBV segments, including TRBV5-6, TRBV5-1 and TRBV20-1. Significantly lower normalized Chao1 diversity was found in multiple sclerosis patients than in controls, suggesting substantial peripheral T-cell clonal expansion.

With respect to this clonotype: Its specific antigen is unknown. Base qualities are not recorded, but no much larger clone differs from it by a single base.

The receptor chain draws on TRBV7-2 and TRBJ2-7; there is no confident call for the D gene. Material for sequencing was blood. The source of this sequence is a girl aged 10-17 years with multiple sclerosis. The encoded CDR3 is CASSLVGFRHPYEQYF. In nucleotide form, the sequence is TGTGCCAGCAGCTTAGTAGGATTTAGGCATCCCTACGAGCAGTACTTC.